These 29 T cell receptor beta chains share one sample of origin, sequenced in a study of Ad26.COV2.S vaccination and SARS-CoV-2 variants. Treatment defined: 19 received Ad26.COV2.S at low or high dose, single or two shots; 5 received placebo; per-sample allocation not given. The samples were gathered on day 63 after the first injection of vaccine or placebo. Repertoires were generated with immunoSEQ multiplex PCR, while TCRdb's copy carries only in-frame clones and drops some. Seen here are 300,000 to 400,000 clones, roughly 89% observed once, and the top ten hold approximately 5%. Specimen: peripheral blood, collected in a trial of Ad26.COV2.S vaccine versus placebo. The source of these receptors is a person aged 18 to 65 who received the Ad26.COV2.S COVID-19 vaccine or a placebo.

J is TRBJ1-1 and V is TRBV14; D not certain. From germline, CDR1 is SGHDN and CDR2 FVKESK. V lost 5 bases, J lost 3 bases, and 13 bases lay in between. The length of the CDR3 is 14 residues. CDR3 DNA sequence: TGTGCCAGCAGCATAGACGGTACCGACACTGAAGCTTTCTTT. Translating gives CASSIDGTDTEAFF.

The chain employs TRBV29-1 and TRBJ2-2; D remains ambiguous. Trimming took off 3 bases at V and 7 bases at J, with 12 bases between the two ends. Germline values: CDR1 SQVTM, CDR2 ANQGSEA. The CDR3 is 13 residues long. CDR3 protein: CSVDPSGVGELFF. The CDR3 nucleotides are TGCAGCGTTGACCCGTCTGGCGTCGGGGAGCTGTTTTTT.

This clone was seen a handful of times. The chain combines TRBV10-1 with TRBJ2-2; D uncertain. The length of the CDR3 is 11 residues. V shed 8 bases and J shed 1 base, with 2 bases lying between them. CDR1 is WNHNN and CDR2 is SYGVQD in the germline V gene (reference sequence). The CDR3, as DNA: TGCGCCAGCCGGAACACCGGGGAGCTGTTTTTT. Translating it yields CASRNTGELFF.

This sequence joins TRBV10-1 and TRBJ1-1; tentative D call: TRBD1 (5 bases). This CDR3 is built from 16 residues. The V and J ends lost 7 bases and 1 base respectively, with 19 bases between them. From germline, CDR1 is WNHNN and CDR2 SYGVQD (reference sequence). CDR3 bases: TGCGCCAGCACCCCTGGGGCAACCCCGGCGAACACTGAAGCTTTCTTT. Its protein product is CASTPGATPANTEAFF.

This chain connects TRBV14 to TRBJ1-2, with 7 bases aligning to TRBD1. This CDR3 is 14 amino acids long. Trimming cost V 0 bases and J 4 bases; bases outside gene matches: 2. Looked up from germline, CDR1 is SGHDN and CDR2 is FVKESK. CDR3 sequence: CASSQDSGGYGYTF. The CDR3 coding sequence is TGTGCCAGCAGCCAAGACTCAGGGGGCTATGGCTACACCTTC.

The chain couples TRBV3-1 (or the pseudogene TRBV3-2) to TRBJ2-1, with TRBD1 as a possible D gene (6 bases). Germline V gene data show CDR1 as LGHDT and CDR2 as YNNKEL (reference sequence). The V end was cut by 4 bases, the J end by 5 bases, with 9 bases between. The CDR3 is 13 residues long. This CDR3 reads CASSRDIHNEQFF. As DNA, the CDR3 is TGTGCCAGCAGCCGGGACATTCACAATGAGCAGTTCTTC.

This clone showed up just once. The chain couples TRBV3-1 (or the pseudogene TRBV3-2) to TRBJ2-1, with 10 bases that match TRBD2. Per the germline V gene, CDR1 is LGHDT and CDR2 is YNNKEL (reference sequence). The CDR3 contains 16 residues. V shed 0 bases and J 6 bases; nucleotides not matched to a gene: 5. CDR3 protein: CASSQDNSGRFNEQFF. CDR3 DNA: TGTGCCAGCAGCCAAGACAATAGCGGGAGGTTCAATGAGCAGTTCTTC.

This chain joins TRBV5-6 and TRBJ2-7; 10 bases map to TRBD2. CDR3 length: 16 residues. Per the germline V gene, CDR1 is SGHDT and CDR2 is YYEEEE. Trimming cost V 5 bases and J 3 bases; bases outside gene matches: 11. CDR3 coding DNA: TGTGCCAGCAGTTCTCCTCGGACTAGCGGCAACTACGAGCAGTACTTC. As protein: CASSSPRTSGNYEQYF.

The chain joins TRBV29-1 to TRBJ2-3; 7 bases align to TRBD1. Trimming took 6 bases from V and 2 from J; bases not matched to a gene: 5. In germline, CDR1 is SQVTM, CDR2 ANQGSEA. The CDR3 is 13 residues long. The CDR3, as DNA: TGCAGCGTCCCGACAGGGTTCACAGATACGCAGTATTTT. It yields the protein CSVPTGFTDTQYF.

CDR3 amino acids: CASSLEGLAGSYEQYF. CDR3 nucleotides: TGCGCCAGCAGCCTAGAGGGACTAGCGGGATCCTACGAGCAGTACTTC. V gene TRBV5-1 combines with J gene TRBJ2-7, with 13 positions matching TRBD2. The CDR3 length is 16 residues. The J segment lost 1 base and the V segment lost 4 bases, leaving 5 bases of the junction unmatched. Germline loops: CDR1 SGHRS, CDR2 YFSETQ. Supplemented by reference TRBV5-1 and TRBJ2-7, the full variable domain reads KAGVTQTPRYLIKTRGQQVTLSCSPISGHRSVSWYQQTPGQGLQFLFEYFSETQRNKGNFPGRFSGRQFSNSRSEMNVSTLELGDSALYLCASSLEGLAGSYEQYFGPGTRLTVT.

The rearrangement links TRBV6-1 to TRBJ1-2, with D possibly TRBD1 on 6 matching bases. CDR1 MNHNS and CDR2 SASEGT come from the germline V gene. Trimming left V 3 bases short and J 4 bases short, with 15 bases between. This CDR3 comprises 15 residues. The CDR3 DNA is TGTGCCAGCAGTGACGTGGGGGCGATGGTCTATGGCTACACCTTC. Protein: CASSDVGAMVYGYTF.

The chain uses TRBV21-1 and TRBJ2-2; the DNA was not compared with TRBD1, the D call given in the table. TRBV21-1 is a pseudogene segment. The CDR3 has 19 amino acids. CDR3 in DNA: TGTGCCAGCAGCAAAAAGGGAGAACGGGACAGCTATAACACCGGGGAGCTGTTTTTT. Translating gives CASSKKGERDSYNTGELFF.

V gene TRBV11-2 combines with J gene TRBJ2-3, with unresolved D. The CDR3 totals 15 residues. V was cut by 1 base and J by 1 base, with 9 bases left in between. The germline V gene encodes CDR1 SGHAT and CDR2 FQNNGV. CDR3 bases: TGTGCCAGCAGCTTAGCAGATCCTCGCACAGATACGCAGTATTTT. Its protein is CASSLADPRTDTQYF.

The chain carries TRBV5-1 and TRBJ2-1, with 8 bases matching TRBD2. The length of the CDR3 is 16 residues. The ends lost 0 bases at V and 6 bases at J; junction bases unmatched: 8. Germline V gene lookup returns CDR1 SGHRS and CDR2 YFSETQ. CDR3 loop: CASSLEGLVRSNEQFF. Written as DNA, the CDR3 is TGCGCCAGCAGCTTGGAGGGACTAGTCAGATCCAATGAGCAGTTCTTC.

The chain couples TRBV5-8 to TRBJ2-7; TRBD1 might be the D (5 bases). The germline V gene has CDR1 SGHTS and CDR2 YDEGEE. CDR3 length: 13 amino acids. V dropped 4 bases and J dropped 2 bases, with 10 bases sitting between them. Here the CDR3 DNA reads TGTGCCAGCAGCCAGGACACTACCTACGAGCAGTACTTC. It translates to CASSQDTTYEQYF. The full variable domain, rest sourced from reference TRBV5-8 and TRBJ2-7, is EAGVTQSPTHLIKTRGQQATLRCSPISGHTSVYWYQQALGLGLQFLLWYDEGEERNRGNFPPRFSGRQFPNYSSELNVNALELEDSALYLCASSQDTTYEQYFGPGTRLTVT.

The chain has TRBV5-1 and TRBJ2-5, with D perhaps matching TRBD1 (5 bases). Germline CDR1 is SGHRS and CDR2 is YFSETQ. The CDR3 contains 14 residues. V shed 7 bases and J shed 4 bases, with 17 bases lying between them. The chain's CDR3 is CASCQDTGRETQYF. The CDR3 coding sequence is TGCGCCAGCTGTCAGGATACAGGTCGAGAGACCCAGTACTTC.

The CDR3 region has the DNA TGTGCCAGCAGCTTTAGCTGGGTTCGGGACAAGGAAACGAACACTGAAGCTTTCTTT. Amino acid sequence: CASSFSWVRDKETNTEAFF. J is TRBJ1-1 and V is TRBV7-2, with D maybe TRBD1 (6 bases). CDR1 is SGHTA, CDR2 FQGNSA, per germline. Trimming cost V 3 bases and J 1 base, with 24 bases left between them. The CDR3 length is 19 residues.

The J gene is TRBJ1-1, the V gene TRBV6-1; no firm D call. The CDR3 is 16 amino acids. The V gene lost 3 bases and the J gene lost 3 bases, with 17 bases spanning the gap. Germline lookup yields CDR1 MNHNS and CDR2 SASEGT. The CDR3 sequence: CASSDDGAAGDTEAFF. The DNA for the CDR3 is TGTGCCAGCAGTGATGATGGTGCGGCGGGCGACACTGAAGCTTTCTTT.

The CDR3 sequence: CSVRTSGGSTDTQYF. The CDR3 DNA sequence: TGCAGCGTGAGGACTAGCGGGGGTAGCACAGATACGCAGTATTTT. This rearrangement joins TRBV29-1 to TRBJ2-3; 13 bases line up with TRBD2. The germline CDR1 and CDR2 sequences are SQVTM and ANQGSEA. This CDR3 is built from 15 residues. The V gene end was trimmed by 6 bases and the J gene end by 0 bases; junction bases not matched to a gene: 3.

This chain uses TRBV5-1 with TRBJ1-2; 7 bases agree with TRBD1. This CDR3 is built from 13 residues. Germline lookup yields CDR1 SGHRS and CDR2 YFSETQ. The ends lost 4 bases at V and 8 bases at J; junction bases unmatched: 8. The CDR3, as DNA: TGCGCCAGCAGCACTACAGGGGAGGAGGGCTACACCTTC. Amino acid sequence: CASSTTGEEGYTF. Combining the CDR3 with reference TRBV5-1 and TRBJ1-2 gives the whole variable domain KAGVTQTPRYLIKTRGQQVTLSCSPISGHRSVSWYQQTPGQGLQFLFEYFSETQRNKGNFPGRFSGRQFSNSRSEMNVSTLELGDSALYLCASSTTGEEGYTFGSGTRLTVV.

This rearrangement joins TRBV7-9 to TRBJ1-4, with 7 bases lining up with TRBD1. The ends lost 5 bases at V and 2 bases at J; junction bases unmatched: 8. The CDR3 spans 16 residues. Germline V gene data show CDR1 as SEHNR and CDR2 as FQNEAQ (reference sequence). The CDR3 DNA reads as TGTGCCAGCAGCAGTATTCGGGACAGTACTAATGAAAAACTGTTTTTT. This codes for CASSSIRDSTNEKLFF.

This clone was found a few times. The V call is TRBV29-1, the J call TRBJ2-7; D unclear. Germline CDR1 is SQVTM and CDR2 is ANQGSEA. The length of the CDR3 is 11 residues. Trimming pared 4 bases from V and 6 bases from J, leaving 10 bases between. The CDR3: CSVASSVEQYF. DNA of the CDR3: TGCAGCGTTGCTTCGTCGGTCGAGCAGTACTTC.

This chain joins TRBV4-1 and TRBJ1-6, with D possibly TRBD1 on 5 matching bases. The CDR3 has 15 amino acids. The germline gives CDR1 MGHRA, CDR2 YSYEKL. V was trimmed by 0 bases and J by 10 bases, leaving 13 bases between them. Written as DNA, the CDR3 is TGCGCCAGCAGCCAAGAAATTCTGGGGGAATCACCCCTCCACTTT. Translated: CASSQEILGESPLHF.

The CDR3, as DNA: TGTGCCAGCAGCCTCCGAGGACCCTCCGGAGATACGCAGTATTTT. Translated, it gives CASSLRGPSGDTQYF. The chain links TRBV2 to TRBJ2-3; D gene uncertain. V was cut by 6 bases and J by 5 bases, with 18 bases left in between. Looked up from germline, CDR1 is SNHLY and CDR2 is FYNNEI. The CDR3 sequence is 15 residues long. The variable domain in full, with the rest retrieved from reference TRBV2 and TRBJ2-3, is EPEVTQTPSHQVTQMGQEVILRCVPISNHLYFYWYRQILGQKVEFLVSFYNNEISEKSEIFDDQFSVERPDGSNFTLKIRSTKLEDSAMYFCASSLRGPSGDTQYFGPGTRLTVL.

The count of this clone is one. CDR3 region: CASTMGGAESSYEQYF. CDR3 in DNA: TGTGCCAGCACTATGGGGGGGGCGGAAAGCTCCTACGAGCAGTACTTC. This chain uses TRBV28 with TRBJ2-7, with a possible D match to TRBD2 (7 bases). Germline assignment: CDR1 MDHEN and CDR2 SYDVKM. V was clipped by 7 bases and J by 0 bases, with 19 bases between them. The CDR3 totals 16 residues.

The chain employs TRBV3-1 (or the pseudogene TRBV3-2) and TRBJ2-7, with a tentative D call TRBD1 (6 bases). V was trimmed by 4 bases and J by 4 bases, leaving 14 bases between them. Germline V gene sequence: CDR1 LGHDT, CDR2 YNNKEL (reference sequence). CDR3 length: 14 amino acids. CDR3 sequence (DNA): TGTGCCAGCAGCCTCCCGGGACACTCTTACGAGCAGTACTTC. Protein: CASSLPGHSYEQYF.

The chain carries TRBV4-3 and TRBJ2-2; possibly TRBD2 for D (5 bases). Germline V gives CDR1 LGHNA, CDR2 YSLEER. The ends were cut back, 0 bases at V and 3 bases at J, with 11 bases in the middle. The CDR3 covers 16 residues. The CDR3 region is CASSQEGSYDTGELFF. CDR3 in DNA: TGCGCCAGCAGCCAAGAGGGGAGCTATGACACCGGGGAGCTGTTTTTT.

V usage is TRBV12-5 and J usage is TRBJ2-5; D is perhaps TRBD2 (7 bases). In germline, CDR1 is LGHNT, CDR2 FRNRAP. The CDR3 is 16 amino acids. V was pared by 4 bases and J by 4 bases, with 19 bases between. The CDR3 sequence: CASGSGGALYRETQYF. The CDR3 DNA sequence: TGTGCTAGTGGTTCGGGGGGCGCCTTGTACCGAGAGACCCAGTACTTC.

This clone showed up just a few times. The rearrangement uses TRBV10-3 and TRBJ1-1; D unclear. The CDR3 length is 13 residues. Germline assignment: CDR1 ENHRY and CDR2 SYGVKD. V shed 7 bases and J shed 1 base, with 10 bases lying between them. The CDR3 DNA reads TGTGCCATCACCGGGGATCCGAACACTGAAGCTTTCTTT. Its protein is CAITGDPNTEAFF.